The entry that follows covers one TCR beta chain sequence. No antigen is known for it. This record belongs to a study of Tregs in tolerant kidney transplant recipients. Study observations and caveats: Activated donor B cell expansion appeared to reveal the most relevant donor-specific TCRbeta repertoire. This study did not directly address biological reproducibility.

Profiling relied on immunoSEQ multiplex PCR, and the TCRdb table lists in-frame clones only, not all of them. The table lists roughly 45,000 clones, about 90% of them singletons. The CDR3 totals 17 residues. The ends lost 2 bases at V and 0 bases at J; junction bases unmatched: 4. Germline V gene lookup returns CDR1 SGHRS and CDR2 YFSETQ. The receptor was isolated from a human donor in good health. Sequencing was performed on Tregs from blood. The V gene is TRBV5-1, the J gene TRBJ2-1, with 11 bases that match TRBD1. The CDR3 DNA reads as TGCGCCAGCAGCTTAACCGGGACAGGGGGCTCCTACAATGAGCAGTTCTTC. Protein: CASSLTGTGGSYNEQFF.